The 2 T cell receptor beta chains reported below all come from one sample, sequenced in a study of CD8 T cells in Susac syndrome. Reverse transcription of 0.5 to 1 ug RNA was performed with random hexamers. Each CDR3 protein is one row after TCRdb ran MiXCR on the immunoSEQ multiplex PCR reads. The repertoire holds about 200,000 distinct CDR3 sequences, roughly 94% seen once, with 0.1% in the top ten. Sequencing was done on a sample of CD4+ T cells from PBMCs. These receptors were taken from a human donor in good health.

The chain has TRBV25-1 and TRBJ1-2; D is unclear. The V gene lost 8 bases and the J gene lost 3 bases, with 10 bases spanning the gap. The CDR3 is 12 amino acids. The germline CDR1 and CDR2 sequences are MGHDK and SYGVNS. The CDR3 region has the DNA TGTGCCAGCGCTGAGAACCACTATGGCTACACCTTC. Its translation: CASAENHYGYTF.

This clonotype is a singleton in its sample. The V gene is TRBV9, the J gene TRBJ1-2; weak D call: TRBD1 (5 bases). The V end lost 0 bases, the J end lost 8 bases, and 11 bases lay between the germline ends. Per germline, CDR1 SGDLS and CDR2 YYNGEE. The CDR3 loop spans 13 amino acids. The CDR3 sequence is CASSVVGEQGYTF. CDR3 sequence (DNA): TGTGCCAGCAGCGTAGTAGGGGAACAAGGCTACACCTTC.